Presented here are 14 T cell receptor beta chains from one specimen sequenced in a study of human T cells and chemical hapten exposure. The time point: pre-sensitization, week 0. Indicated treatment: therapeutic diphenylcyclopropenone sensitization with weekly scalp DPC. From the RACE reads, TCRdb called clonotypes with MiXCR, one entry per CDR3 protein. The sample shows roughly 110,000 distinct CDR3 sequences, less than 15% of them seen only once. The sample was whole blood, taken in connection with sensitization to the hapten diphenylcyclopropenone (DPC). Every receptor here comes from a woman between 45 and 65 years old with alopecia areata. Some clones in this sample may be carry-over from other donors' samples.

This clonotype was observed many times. The CDR3 here is CAIRSDRTSYNEQFF. The CDR3 DNA follows: TGTGCCATCAGATCCGACAGGACCTCCTACAATGAGCAGTTCTTC. The genes are TRBV10-3 and TRBJ2-1, with D perhaps TRBD1 (6 bases). This CDR3 contains 15 residues. Germline loops: CDR1 ENHRY, CDR2 SYGVKD. V was trimmed by 6 bases and J by 0 bases, leaving 12 bases between them.

CDR3 sequence (DNA): TGTGCCAGCAGTTCACAGGGACTGTTCTACGAGCAGTACTTC. Protein product: CASSSQGLFYEQYF. V is TRBV28 and J is TRBJ2-7; D may be TRBD1 or TRBD2 (6 bases each). From germline, CDR1 is MDHEN and CDR2 SYDVKM. V lost 4 bases to trimming and J lost 3 bases, with 13 bases between them. This CDR3 comprises 14 residues.

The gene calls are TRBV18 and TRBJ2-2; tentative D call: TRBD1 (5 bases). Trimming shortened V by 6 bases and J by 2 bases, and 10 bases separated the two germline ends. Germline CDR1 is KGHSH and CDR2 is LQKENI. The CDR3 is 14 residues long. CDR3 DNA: TGTGCCAGCTCCAAGGGGCAAAACACCGGGGAGCTGTTTTTT. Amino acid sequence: CASSKGQNTGELFF.

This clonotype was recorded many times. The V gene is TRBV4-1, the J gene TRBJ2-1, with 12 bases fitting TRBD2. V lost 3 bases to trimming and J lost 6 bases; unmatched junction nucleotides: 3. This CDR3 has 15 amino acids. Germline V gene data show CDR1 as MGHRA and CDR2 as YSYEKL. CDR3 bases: TGCGCCAGCAGCCAGACTAGCGGGAGTTTCAATGAGCAGTTCTTC. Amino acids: CASSQTSGSFNEQFF.

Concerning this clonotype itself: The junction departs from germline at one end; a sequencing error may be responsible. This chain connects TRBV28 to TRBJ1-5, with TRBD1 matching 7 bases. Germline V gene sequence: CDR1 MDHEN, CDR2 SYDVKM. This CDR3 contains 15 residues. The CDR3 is CASSPSQGGNQSQHF. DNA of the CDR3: TGTGCCAGCAGTCCCTCCCAGGGGGGCAATCAGTCCCAGCATTTT.

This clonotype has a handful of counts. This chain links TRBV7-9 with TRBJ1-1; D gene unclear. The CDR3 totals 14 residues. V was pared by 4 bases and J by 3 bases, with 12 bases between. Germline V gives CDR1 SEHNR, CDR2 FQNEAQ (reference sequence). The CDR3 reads CASSSYALYTEAFF. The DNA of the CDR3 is TGTGCCAGCAGCTCTTATGCTCTGTACACTGAAGCTTTCTTT.

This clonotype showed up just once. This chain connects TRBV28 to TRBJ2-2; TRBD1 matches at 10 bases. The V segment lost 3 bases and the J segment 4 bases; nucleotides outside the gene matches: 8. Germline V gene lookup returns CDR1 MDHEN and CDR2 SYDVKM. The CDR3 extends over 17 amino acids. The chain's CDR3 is CASSFSSGTGVTGELFF. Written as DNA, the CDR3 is TGTGCCAGCAGTTTTTCTTCCGGGACAGGGGTCACCGGGGAGCTGTTTTTT.

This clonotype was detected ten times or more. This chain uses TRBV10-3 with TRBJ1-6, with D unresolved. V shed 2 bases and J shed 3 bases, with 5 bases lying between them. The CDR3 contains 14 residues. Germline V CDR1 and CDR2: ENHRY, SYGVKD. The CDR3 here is CAISEANYNSPLHF. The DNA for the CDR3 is TGTGCCATCAGTGAGGCCAACTATAATTCACCCCTCCACTTT.

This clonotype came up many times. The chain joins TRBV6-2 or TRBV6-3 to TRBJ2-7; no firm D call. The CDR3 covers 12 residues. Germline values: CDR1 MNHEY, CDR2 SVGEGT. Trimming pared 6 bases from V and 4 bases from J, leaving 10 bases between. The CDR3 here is CASRNPGYEQYF. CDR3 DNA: TGTGCCAGCAGGAACCCTGGGTACGAGCAGTACTTC.

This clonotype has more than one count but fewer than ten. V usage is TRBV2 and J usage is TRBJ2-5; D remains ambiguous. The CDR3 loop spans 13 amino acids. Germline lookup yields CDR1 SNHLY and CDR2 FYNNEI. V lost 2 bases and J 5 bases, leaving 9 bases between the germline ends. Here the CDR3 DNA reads TGTGCCAGCAGTGAACCCCCGTCGGAGACCCAGTACTTC. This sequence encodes CASSEPPSETQYF.

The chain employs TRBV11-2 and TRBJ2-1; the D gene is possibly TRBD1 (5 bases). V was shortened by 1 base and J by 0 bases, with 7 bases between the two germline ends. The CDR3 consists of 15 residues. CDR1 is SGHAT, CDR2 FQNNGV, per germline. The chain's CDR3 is CASSLGQSSYNEQFF. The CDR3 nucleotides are TGTGCCAGCAGCTTAGGACAGAGCTCCTACAATGAGCAGTTCTTC.

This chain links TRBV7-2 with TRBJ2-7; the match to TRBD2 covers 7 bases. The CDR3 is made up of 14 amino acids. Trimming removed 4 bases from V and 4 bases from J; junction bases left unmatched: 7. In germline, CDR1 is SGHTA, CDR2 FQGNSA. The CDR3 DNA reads TGTGCCAGCAGCTCTGGACTAGGCCCGTACGAGCAGTACTTC. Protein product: CASSSGLGPYEQYF.

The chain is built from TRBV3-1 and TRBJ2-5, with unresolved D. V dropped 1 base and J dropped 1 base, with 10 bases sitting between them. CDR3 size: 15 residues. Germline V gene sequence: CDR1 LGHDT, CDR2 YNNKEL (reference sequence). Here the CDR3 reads CASSQGAGFQETQYF. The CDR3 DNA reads TGTGCCAGCAGCCAAGGGGCCGGGTTCCAAGAGACCCAGTACTTC.

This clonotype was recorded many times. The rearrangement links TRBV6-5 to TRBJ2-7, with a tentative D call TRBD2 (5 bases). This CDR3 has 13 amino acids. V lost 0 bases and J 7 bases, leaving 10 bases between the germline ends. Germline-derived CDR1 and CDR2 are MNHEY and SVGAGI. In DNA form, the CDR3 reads TGTGCCAGCAGTTACTCGGAGGCGGATGAGCAGTACTTC. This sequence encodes CASSYSEADEQYF.